The clone carrying this T cell receptor (beta chain) has more than one count but fewer than ten. Its antigen remains unknown. TCRdb re-called the RACE reads through MiXCR, storing one row per CDR3 protein. The sample records 85,000 to 120,000 distinct CDR3 sequences, roughly 12% being singletons. The entry originates in a study of human T cells and chemical hapten exposure. Findings of the study overall: No alteration of TCRs above 1 in 1000 frequency was seen with DPC sensitization.

Deletions cut 0 bases from V and 2 bases from J, with 7 bases between. The CDR3 has 14 residues. Germline CDR1 and CDR2: LGHDT and YNNKEL (reference sequence). The time point is: pre-sensitization, week 0. Treatment in this sample: therapeutic diphenylcyclopropenone sensitization with weekly scalp DPC. The rearrangement joins TRBV3-1 to TRBJ2-5, with unresolved D. This TCR was sampled from a woman aged 45-59 years with alopecia areata. Some clones in this sample may be carry-over from other donors' samples. The specimen was whole blood, collected in connection with sensitization to the hapten diphenylcyclopropenone (DPC). Written as DNA, the CDR3 is TGTGCCAGCAGCCAAGATTGGCAACAAGAGACCCAGTACTTC. Encoded protein: CASSQDWQQETQYF.